This T cell receptor beta chain was captured by sequencing in a study of identical twins. TCRdb processed the 5' RACE reads anew with MiXCR; each CDR3 protein has one entry. The sample consists of fewer than 900,000 distinct CDR3 sequences, less than 25% of them appearing once. In regard to this clonotype: Its specificity is not known.

The CDR3 is 13 residues long. Unmatched junction bases numbered 8, after V lost 7 bases and J lost 6 bases. Study-level results: Partly confounded zero-insertion analyses could result from invariant MAIT and iNKT cells.

These data also formed part of another study, on T cells expressing NK-cell markers. That source notes: Just one sequenced donor of eight was HCMV-seronegative, while seven were seropositive. As a fraction of CD8+ T cells, dominant NKG2C+ clonotypes reached about 1.0-7.5% in six donors. The leading position in the CD3+CD56-NKG2C+ fraction of four donors also went to these clonotypes.

The sequencing sample was made of PBMCs. The V and J genes are TRBV12-3 or TRBV12-4 and TRBJ1-2; 7 nucleotides align to TRBD1. This clonotype was obtained from a woman between 18 and 30 years old in good health. The DNA of the CDR3 is TGTGCCAGCACCACGACAGGGCCACATGGCTACACCTTC. Its translation: CASTTTGPHGYTF.